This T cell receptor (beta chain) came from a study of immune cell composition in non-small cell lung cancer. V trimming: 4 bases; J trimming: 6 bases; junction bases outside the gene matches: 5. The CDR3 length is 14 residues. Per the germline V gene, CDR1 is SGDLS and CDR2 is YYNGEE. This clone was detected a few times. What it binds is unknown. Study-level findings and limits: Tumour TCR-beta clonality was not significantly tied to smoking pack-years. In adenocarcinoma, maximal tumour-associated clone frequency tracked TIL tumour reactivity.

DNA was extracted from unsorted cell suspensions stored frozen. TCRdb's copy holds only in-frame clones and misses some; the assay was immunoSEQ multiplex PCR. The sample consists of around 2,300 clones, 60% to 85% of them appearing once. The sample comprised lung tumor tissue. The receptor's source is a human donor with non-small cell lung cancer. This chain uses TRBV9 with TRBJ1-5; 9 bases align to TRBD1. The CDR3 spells CASSSGTGFQPQHF. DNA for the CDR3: TGTGCCAGCAGCTCCGGGACAGGGTTTCAGCCCCAGCATTTT.